These 11 T cell receptor beta chains were all obtained from the same sample, sequenced in a study of regulatory T cells in long-lasting Graves disease. As to time point: persistent/refractory GD, antithyroid drugs over 5 years with positive TRAb. Researchers made the TCR library from RNA that was extracted from PBMCs. Investigators prepared the TCR beta libraries by applying iRepertoire HTBI primers and Arm-PCR of CDR3 regions. TCRdb reanalysed the multiplex PCR reads using MiXCR and keeps one entry per CDR3 protein. The sample has roughly 450,000 distinct CDR3 sequences; 23% are singletons. The sample was peripheral blood mononuclear cells (PBMCs), taken when the disease was refractory, from a patient treated with antithyroid drugs. The receptors derive from a female donor with Graves disease.

The J gene is TRBJ2-3, the V gene TRBV7-2; 7 bases line up with TRBD2. Germline trimming cut 10 bases from V and 1 base from J; bases unmatched to any gene: 14. CDR1 and CDR2 (germline): SGHTA, FQGNSA. The CDR3 extends over 16 amino acids. For the CDR3, the DNA is TGTGCCACAAGCGGGATACGGAGGTCGGGCACAGATACGCAGTATTTT. Amino acid sequence: CATSGIRRSGTDTQYF.

The chain carries TRBV11-1 and TRBJ2-1, with D tentatively TRBD1 (7 bases). Germline CDR1 reads SGHAT; CDR2 reads FQDESV (reference sequence). CDR3 size: 16 residues. The ends were cut back, 5 bases at V and 8 bases at J, with 22 bases in the middle. The CDR3 nucleotides read TGTGCCAGCAGCCTGAGGGGACAGATAACTAGCTATGAGCAGTTCTTC. Amino acid sequence: CASSLRGQITSYEQFF. The whole variable domain, filled in from reference TRBV11-1 and TRBJ2-1, reads EAEVAQSPRYKITEKSQAVAFWCDPISGHATLYWYRQILGQGPELLVQFQDESVVDDSQLPKDRFSAERLKGVDSTLKIQPAELGDSAMYLCASSLRGQITSYEQFFGPGTRLTVL.

This clonotype was seen at least ten times. The chain uses TRBV6-1 and TRBJ1-5, with 11 bases lining up with TRBD1. Germline V gene data show CDR1 as MNHNS and CDR2 as SASEGT. The ends lost 7 bases at V and 0 bases at J; junction bases unmatched: 8. The CDR3 contains 17 residues. The CDR3 DNA reads TGTGCCAGCACCGGGACAGGGGGGCCGTATAGCAATCAGCCCCAGCATTTT. This translates into CASTGTGGPYSNQPQHF.

This clonotype was recorded at least ten times. The rearrangement uses TRBV12-3 or TRBV12-4 and TRBJ1-5; D possibly corresponds to TRBD1 (6 bases). Trimming cost V 3 bases and J 5 bases, with 14 bases left between them. CDR3 length equals 15 residues. The CDR3 DNA follows: TGTGCCAGCAGTTTCGTCGAGGGGGTTGATCAGCCCCAGCATTTT. It is translated as CASSFVEGVDQPQHF.

The chain carries TRBV4-2 and TRBJ2-5; 7 bases match TRBD2. V gave up 1 base and J gave up 2 bases; unmatched junction bases: 10. The germline gives CDR1 LGHNA, CDR2 YNFKEQ. There are 17 residues in the CDR3. This CDR3 reads CASSQVSFSGHQETQYF. DNA of the CDR3: TGTGCCAGCAGCCAAGTGTCCTTTAGCGGGCATCAAGAGACCCAGTACTTC.

This clonotype was detected a few times. The CDR3 loop is CASLGEPPEDQETQYF. The DNA for the CDR3 is TGTGCCAGCTTGGGGGAGCCACCAGAGGACCAAGAGACCCAGTACTTC. This chain connects TRBV7-9 to TRBJ2-5, with D perhaps being TRBD1 or TRBD2 (5 bases each). The CDR3 spans 16 residues. The V end was cut by 8 bases, the J end by 0 bases, with 19 bases between. Germline V gene lookup returns CDR1 SEHNR and CDR2 FQNEAQ (reference sequence).

The chain has TRBV9 and TRBJ1-1; possible D gene TRBD1, 5 bases. With 0 bases removed from V and 0 bases from J, the gap between germline ends came to 12 bases. CDR3 size: 16 residues. Germline CDR1 reads SGDLS; CDR2 reads YYNGEE. The CDR3 DNA reads as TGTGCCAGCAGCGTAGTAGTAGGGGAAATGAACACTGAAGCTTTCTTT. Residues: CASSVVVGEMNTEAFF.

This chain joins TRBV25-1 and TRBJ2-1, with D unresolved. Trimming shortened V by 1 base and J by 0 bases, and 13 bases separated the two germline ends. Germline-derived CDR1 and CDR2 are MGHDK and SYGVNS. This CDR3 has 17 residues. The CDR3 loop is CASSESLGKNSYNEQFF. CDR3 nucleotides: TGTGCCAGCAGTGAATCGTTAGGGAAGAACTCCTACAATGAGCAGTTCTTC.

V usage is TRBV30 and J usage is TRBJ1-1, with D maybe TRBD1 (5 bases). The V end was cut by 3 bases, the J end by 7 bases, with 12 bases between. Germline CDR1 GTSNPN, CDR2 SVGIG (reference sequence). This CDR3 is 12 amino acids long. The CDR3: CAWSTGTVEAFF. The CDR3 DNA follows: TGTGCCTGGAGCACCGGGACGGTTGAAGCTTTCTTT.

This clonotype was recorded at least ten times. V is TRBV3-1 and J is TRBJ1-1; unclear D gene. Per the germline V gene, CDR1 is LGHDT and CDR2 is YNNKEL (reference sequence). The V and J ends lost 4 bases and 1 base respectively, with 10 bases between them. The CDR3 is 14 amino acids. CDR3 sequence reads: CASSRTRGNTEAFF. CDR3 DNA: TGTGCCAGCAGCCGGACTCGGGGGAACACTGAAGCTTTCTTT.

In this sample, this clonotype turned up many times. The V and J genes are TRBV6-5 and TRBJ1-1; D uncertain. V lost 3 bases, J lost 1 base, and 9 bases lay in between. Germline lookup yields CDR1 MNHEY and CDR2 SVGAGI. The CDR3 has 14 residues. The CDR3 sequence is CASSYYQTNTEAFF. The CDR3 nucleotides are TGTGCCAGCAGTTATTATCAGACGAACACTGAAGCTTTCTTT.